The rows below give T cell receptor beta chains drawn from one sample of a study of blood T cell repertoires in COVID-19. Libraries were prepared by immunoSEQ multiplex PCR; TCRdb keeps only in-frame clonotypes and omits some of them. The data show about 160,000 clones, approximately 82% seen once. The sequenced sample was peripheral blood. These receptors all come from a woman at least 80 years old with active or convalescent COVID-19. CDR3s include the opening cysteine and the closing phenylalanine or tryptophan. A D gene is named only where the DNA matches it firmly. The size of a clone is reported for some rows only, either as once, few or many, or as a class for expanded clones.

D: NA; size: NA; J: TRBJ1-3; V: TRBV19; CDR3: CASSGSGNTIYF; DNA: TGTGCCAGTAGCGGCTCTGGAAACACCATATATTTT
D: NA; size: NA; J: TRBJ1-2; V: TRBV24-1; CDR3: CATSDPTATQFYGYTF; DNA: TGTGCCACCAGTGACCCGACAGCCACCCAGTTCTATGGCTACACCTTC
D: TRBD2; size: NA; J: TRBJ2-1; V: TRBV10-3; CDR3: CAISESLLTSGVYNEQFF; DNA: TGTGCCATCAGTGAGTCTTTACTGACTAGCGGGGTTTACAATGAGCAGTTCTTC
D: TRBD1; size: NA; J: TRBJ1-1; V: TRBV5-1; CDR3: CASSSEPTGPEAFF; DNA: TGCGCCAGCAGCTCGGAGCCGACAGGGCCAGAGGCTTTCTTT
D: NA; size: NA; J: TRBJ1-4; V: TRBV23-1; CDR3: CASTAGRGLHEKLFF; DNA: TGCGCCAGCACCGCCGGGAGGGGGTTACATGAAAAACTGTTTTTT
D: NA; size: NA; J: TRBJ2-7; V: TRBV7-9; CDR3: CASSLGGLPYEQYF; DNA: TGTGCCAGCAGCTTAGGCGGGCTACCCTACGAGCAGTACTTC
D: NA; size: few; J: TRBJ1-2; V: TRBV5-1; CDR3: CASSSNIGDYGYTF; DNA: TGCGCCAGCAGCTCGAATATCGGGGACTATGGCTACACCTTC
D: NA; size: once; J: TRBJ1-1; V: TRBV20-1; CDR3: CSARAKGEAFF; DNA: TGCAGTGCTAGAGCCAAGGGGGAAGCTTTCTTT
D: NA; size: NA; J: TRBJ2-3; V: TRBV7-8; CDR3: CASSLASPVF; DNA: TGTGCCAGCAGCTTAGCTAGCCCGGTATTT
D: TRBD1; size: NA; J: TRBJ2-1; V: TRBV6-5; CDR3: CASSYSSRGNYNEQFF; DNA: TGTGCCAGCAGTTACTCGTCCAGGGGGAACTACAATGAGCAGTTCTTC
D: NA; size: few; J: TRBJ2-7; V: TRBV10-3; CDR3: CAIRPQGEGEQYF; DNA: TGTGCCATCCGACCGCAGGGTGAAGGCGAGCAGTACTTC